This T cell receptor beta chain was captured in a study of liver allograft versus peripheral blood T cells. Study-level information: Transplanted livers and recipients' peripheral blood had their T cell receptor repertoires compared.

Of note for this clonotype: A much bigger clone sits one base away, suggesting this may be a read error.

Germline V lookup: CDR1 PRHDT, CDR2 FYEKMQ (reference sequence). Trimming removed 1 base from V and 3 bases from J; junction bases left unmatched: 1. The CDR3 spans 14 residues. From the reads, TCRdb called clonotypes with MiXCR, one entry per CDR3 protein. Among about 3,000 distinct CDR3 sequences listed, 13% to 15% were seen once. The receptor's source is a human patient who had a liver transplant. Certain T cells may be donor cells from the graft. The chain links TRBV13 to TRBJ2-7; 9 nucleotides match TRBD2. DNA of the CDR3: TGTGCCAGCAGCTTAGATAGCGGGGGCTACGAGCAGTACTTC. Amino acids: CASSLDSGGYEQYF.